Detailed here is one TCR beta chain. This sample is part of a study of STAT5B mutations in CD4+ large granular lymphocyte leukemia. Assay used: immunoSEQ multiplex PCR; TCRdb lists only in-frame clones, some missing. The sample comprises more than 30,000 clones, roughly two thirds of which are singletons, and approximately 0.49% rests with the top ten. The sequence derives from a human donor in good health. Input material: CD4+ T cells from blood buffy coats.

CDR3 sequence reads: CASSPGTGRPYEQYF. CDR3 in DNA: TGTGCCAGCAGTCCCGGGACAGGGCGACCCTACGAGCAGTACTTC. V usage is TRBV28 and J usage is TRBJ2-7, with 9 bases fitting TRBD1. Losses at the gene ends were 5 bases for V and 2 bases for J; bases not matched to a gene: 7. The CDR3 covers 15 residues. Germline V gene data show CDR1 as MDHEN and CDR2 as SYDVKM.